The clone carrying this TCR beta chain turned up a few times. This entry is derived from a study of early T cells in non-severe SARS-CoV-2 infection. The overall study: Bulk RNA from unsorted whole blood was sequenced; chains were unpaired.

Germline-derived CDR1 and CDR2 are SQVTM and ANQGSEA. This CDR3 has 11 amino acids. The ends were cut back, 4 bases at V and 5 bases at J, with 8 bases in the middle. Each single cDNA molecule received a unique molecular identifier. TCRdb re-analysed the 5' RACE reads in MiXCR, keeping a single row per CDR3 protein. The sample holds approximately 70,000 distinct CDR3 sequences, under 15% seen once. The chain carries TRBV29-1 and TRBJ2-5; D gene uncertain. Sequenced input: whole blood. The TCR originated in an adult who was a healthcare worker with PCR-confirmed SARS-CoV-2 infection or an uninfected control (not recorded which). CDR3 bases: TGCAGCGTTGGGCAAGTGGAGACCCAGTACTTC. Its translation is CSVGQVETQYF. Together with reference TRBV29-1 and TRBJ2-5, the CDR3 gives the full variable domain: SAVISQKPSRDICQRGTSLTIQCQVDSQVTMMFWYRQQPGQSLTLIATANQGSEATYESGFVIDKFPISRPNLTFSTLTVSNMSPEDSSIYLCSVGQVETQYFGPGTRLLVL.